The rows below give T cell receptor beta chains drawn from one sample of a study of shared clonotypes between healthy human individuals. The protocol was immunoSEQ multiplex PCR, while the TCRdb copy is restricted to in-frame clones and leaves out a portion. Among roughly 2.1 million clones listed, about 92% were seen once. Specimen: naive CD8+ T cells from PBMCs. The receptors were gathered from a man aged 18 to 35 in good health. Some clones in this sample may be carry-over from other donors' samples. CDR3s include the opening cysteine and the closing phenylalanine or tryptophan. A D gene is named only where the DNA matches it firmly. Clone size is given for some rows only: seen once, a few or many times, or a class if the clone is expanded.

J | D | V | size | CDR3 | DNA
TRBJ2-7 | TRBD2 | TRBV6-6 | once | CASSYSLAGISYEQYF | TGTGCCAGCAGTTACTCGCTAGCGGGGATCTCCTACGAGCAGTACTTC
TRBJ2-3 | . | TRBV28 | . | CASSLPGLADTQYF | TGTGCCAGCAGTTTGCCAGGGTTGGCAGATACGCAGTATTTT
TRBJ2-7 | TRBD1 | TRBV2 | . | CASRHAAGGFYEQYF | TGTGCCAGCAGGCACGCGGCAGGGGGATTTTACGAGCAGTACTTC
TRBJ2-7 | TRBD2 | TRBV6-6 | . | CASSYSGRSYEQYF | TGTGCCAGCAGTTACAGCGGGAGGTCCTACGAGCAGTACTTC
TRBJ2-2 | TRBD2 | TRBV19 | . | CASTDTLAGYYTGELFF | TGTGCCAGTACCGATACACTAGCGGGATATTACACCGGGGAGCTGTTTTTT
TRBJ2-3 | . | TRBV19 | . | CASSPRQTDTQYF | TGTGCCAGTAGTCCCCGACAGACAGATACGCAGTATTTT
TRBJ2-3 | . | TRBV5-6 | . | CASSQDRLADTQYF | TGTGCCAGCAGCCAGGACCGATTAGCAGATACGCAGTATTTT
TRBJ2-3 | TRBD2 | TRBV27 | once | CASSFISGSGDTQYF | TGTGCCAGCAGTTTTATTAGCGGGAGCGGTGATACGCAGTATTTT
TRBJ2-1 | TRBD2 | TRBV27 | . | CASSLFAGGKDEQFF | TGTGCCAGCAGTTTATTTGCGGGAGGTAAAGATGAGCAGTTCTTC
TRBJ2-7 | . | TRBV27 | . | CASSPLADAGGQYF | TGTGCCAGCAGTCCTTTAGCAGACGCTGGTGGGCAGTACTTC
TRBJ1-5 | . | TRBV27 | . | CASSLAGNQPQHF | TGTGCCAGCAGTTTGGCAGGGAATCAGCCCCAGCATTTT
TRBJ1-1 | . | TRBV25-1 | . | CASSDGAKAFF | TGTGCCAGCAGTGACGGCGCAAAAGCTTTCTTT
TRBJ2-1 | . | TRBV6-1 | . | CASSERYQDSYNEQFF | TGTGCCAGCAGTGAACGGTATCAGGACTCCTACAATGAGCAGTTCTTC
TRBJ2-5 | . | TRBV4-1 | . | CASSQDAANFQETQYF | TGCGCCAGCAGCCAAGATGCGGCTAATTTCCAAGAGACCCAGTACTTC
TRBJ1-2 | . | TRBV4-1 | . | CASSVYGNYGYTF | TGCGCCAGCAGCGTCTACGGAAACTATGGCTACACCTTC
TRBJ2-5 | TRBD2 | TRBV28 | . | CASSRNKGEGRETQYF | TGTGCCAGCAGCCGCAATAAAGGGGAGGGTCGGGAGACCCAGTACTTC
TRBJ2-7 | . | TRBV2 | . | CASSEAPPEQYF | TGTGCCAGCAGTGAAGCGCCCCCCGAGCAGTACTTC
TRBJ2-7 | . | TRBV6-5 | . | CASTFSYEQYF | TGTGCCAGCACCTTTAGCTACGAGCAGTACTTC
TRBJ2-3 | . | TRBV18 | . | CASSPPVAGKNRLPDTDTQYF | TGTGCCAGCTCACCACCGGTCGCAGGGAAAAATCGGCTACCGGACACAGATACGCAGTATTTT
TRBJ1-1 | . | TRBV7-9 | . | CASSPPGTLSPEAFF | TGTGCCAGCAGCCCCCCCGGGACCCTGAGCCCTGAAGCTTTCTTT
TRBJ2-3 | . | TRBV19 | . | CASSVTRATSTDTQYF | TGTGCCAGTAGTGTTACTAGGGCGACGTCGACAGATACGCAGTATTTT
TRBJ2-1 | . | TRBV6-1 | . | CASSHTPSPYNEQFF | TGTGCCAGCAGCCATACTCCGAGCCCATACAATGAGCAGTTCTTC
TRBJ2-7 | TRBD1 | TRBV6-6 | . | CASSYNRDRGDYEQYF | TGTGCCAGCAGTTACAACCGGGACAGGGGAGACTACGAGCAGTACTTC
TRBJ2-7 | TRBD2 | TRBV29-1 | . | CSGRLAGAYEQYF | TGCAGCGGCAGGCTAGCGGGAGCCTACGAGCAGTACTTC
TRBJ1-1 | . | TRBV6-6 | . | CASSPQKAMNTEAFF | TGTGCCAGCAGCCCTCAGAAGGCTATGAACACTGAAGCTTTCTTT
TRBJ2-1 | . | TRBV6-4 | . | CASSDTSQGYEQFF | TGTGCCAGCAGTGACACATCTCAGGGGTATGAGCAGTTCTTC
TRBJ2-7 | TRBD1 | TRBV7-9 | . | CASSHRGLAHEQYF | TGTGCCAGCAGCCACAGGGGGCTGGCACACGAGCAGTACTTC
TRBJ2-7 | TRBD1 | TRBV27 | few | CASSSITGDRAYEQYF | TGTGCCAGCAGTTCAATAACAGGGGATCGGGCCTACGAGCAGTACTTC
TRBJ2-7 | . | TRBV19 | once | CASSIRAGNEQYF | TGTGCCAGTAGTATCCGGGCAGGGAACGAGCAGTACTTC
TRBJ1-5 | . | TRBV28 | . | CASSLSRALGQPQHF | TGTGCCAGCAGTTTAAGCAGGGCCCTCGGTCAGCCCCAGCATTTT
TRBJ2-2 | . | TRBV15 | . | CATSTLPQGRRDSGELFF | TGTGCCACCAGCACCTTACCCCAGGGGAGAAGGGACTCCGGGGAGCTGTTTTTT
TRBJ2-5 | . | TRBV27 | . | CASRGSVRQETQYF | TGTGCCAGCAGGGGATCAGTCCGCCAAGAGACCCAGTACTTC
TRBJ1-5 | TRBD1 | TRBV6-5 | . | CASRPTGLGNQPQHF | TGTGCCAGCAGACCGACAGGGCTGGGGAATCAGCCCCAGCATTTT
TRBJ2-7 | TRBD2 | TRBV27 | . | CASSHLAGGTYEQYF | TGTGCCAGCAGTCACCTAGCGGGGGGAACCTACGAGCAGTACTTC
TRBJ2-7 | TRBD1 | TRBV27 | . | CASSLRTGSHEQYF | TGTGCCAGCAGTTTGCGGACAGGGTCCCACGAGCAGTACTTC
TRBJ2-2 | TRBD2 | TRBV28 | once | CASSSARTSGYAGELFF | TGTGCCAGCAGTTCGGCCCGGACTAGCGGGTACGCCGGGGAGCTGTTTTTT
TRBJ1-1 | TRBD1 | TRBV9 | . | CASRAGGGEAFF | TGTGCCAGCAGGGCAGGGGGTGGTGAAGCTTTCTTT
TRBJ1-1 | . | TRBV19 | . | CASSGTTGQKIEAFF | TGTGCCAGTAGTGGAACGACGGGACAAAAAATTGAAGCTTTCTTT
TRBJ2-7 | . | TRBV7-2 | . | CASSLGWTTVPLAYEQYF | TGTGCCAGCAGCTTAGGGTGGACAACAGTCCCTTTGGCGTACGAGCAGTACTTC
TRBJ2-1 | TRBD2 | TRBV4-3 | . | CASSQGTSGYNEQFF | TGCGCCAGCAGCCAAGGGACTAGCGGTTACAATGAGCAGTTCTTC
TRBJ2-7 | . | TRBV21-1 | . | CASSLGGQGARNEQYF | TGTGCCAGCAGTCTCGGGGGACAGGGGGCGCGGAACGAGCAGTACTTC
TRBJ1-5 | . | TRBV7-9 | . | CASSPENQPQHF | TGTGCCAGCAGCCCAGAGAATCAGCCCCAGCATTTT
TRBJ1-3 | . | TRBV4-3 | . | CASSPRQDSGNTIYF | TGCGCCAGCAGCCCCAGACAGGACTCTGGAAACACCATATATTTT
TRBJ2-1 | . | TRBV9 | once | CASSVFGDEQFF | TGTGCCAGCAGCGTATTCGGTGATGAGCAGTTCTTC
TRBJ2-1 | . | TRBV27 | . | CASSPGAPFANEQFF | TGTGCCAGCAGTCCCGGTGCTCCCTTTGCGAATGAGCAGTTCTTC
TRBJ2-7 | . | TRBV6-1 | . | CASKRTEGFSYEQYF | TGTGCCAGTAAGCGGACAGAGGGCTTCTCCTACGAGCAGTACTTC
TRBJ2-2 | . | TRBV7-3 | few | CASSLGGTGELFF | TGTGCCAGCAGCTTAGGGGGCACCGGGGAGCTGTTTTTT
TRBJ2-7 | TRBD1 | TRBV14 | . | CASSHNHRGVYEQYF | TGTGCCAGCAGCCACAATCACAGGGGCGTCTACGAGCAGTACTTC